Sequencing of this T cell receptor (beta chain) was carried out in a study of T cells in Graves' hyperthyroidism and ophthalmopathy. Findings and limits, study-wide: Blood shared most expanded thyroid clonotypes above 0.001. Onset of ophthalmopathy came a median about 6.5 months after the model predicted it.

Researchers took RNA transcripts and amplified the TCR beta CDR3 regions from them. HTBI primers were used for first-round RT-PCR of the TCR CDR3. TCRdb processed the multiplex PCR reads anew with MiXCR; each CDR3 protein has one entry. The table has hundreds of thousands of distinct CDR3 sequences, approximately 14% seen once. With a duration under 2 months, the hyperthyroidism was newly diagnosed in patients aged 18 to 65. This clonotype was detected ten times or more. Its antigen is unidentified. Germline-derived CDR1 and CDR2 are SQVTM and ANQGSEA. V lost 8 bases, J lost 3 bases, and 4 bases stayed unmatched. The CDR3 loop spans 12 amino acids.

Specimen: blood. This sequence originates from a woman aged 25 to 39 with Graves' hyperthyroidism that later progressed to Graves' ophthalmopathy. The rearrangement uses TRBV29-1 and TRBJ2-5; the match to TRBD1 covers 9 bases. The CDR3: CSIGQGKETQYF. The CDR3 region has the DNA TGCAGCATTGGACAGGGGAAAGAGACCCAGTACTTC.